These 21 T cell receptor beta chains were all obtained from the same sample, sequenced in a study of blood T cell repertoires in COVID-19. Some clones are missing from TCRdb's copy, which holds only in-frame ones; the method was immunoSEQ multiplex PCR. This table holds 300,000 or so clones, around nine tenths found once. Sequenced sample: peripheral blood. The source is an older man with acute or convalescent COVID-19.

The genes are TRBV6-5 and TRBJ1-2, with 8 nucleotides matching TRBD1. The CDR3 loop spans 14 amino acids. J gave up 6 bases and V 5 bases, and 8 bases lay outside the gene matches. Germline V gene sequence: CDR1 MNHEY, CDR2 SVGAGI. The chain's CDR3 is CASSHGQGTNGYTF. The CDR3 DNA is TGTGCCAGCAGTCATGGACAGGGAACGAATGGCTACACCTTC.

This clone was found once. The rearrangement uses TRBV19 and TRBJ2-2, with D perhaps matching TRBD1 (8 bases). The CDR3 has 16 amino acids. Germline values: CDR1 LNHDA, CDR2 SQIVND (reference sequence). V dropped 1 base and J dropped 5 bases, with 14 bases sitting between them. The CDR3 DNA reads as TGTGCCAGTAGTATAGGACAGGGGAGGGTTACCGGGGAGCTGTTTTTT. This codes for CASSIGQGRVTGELFF.

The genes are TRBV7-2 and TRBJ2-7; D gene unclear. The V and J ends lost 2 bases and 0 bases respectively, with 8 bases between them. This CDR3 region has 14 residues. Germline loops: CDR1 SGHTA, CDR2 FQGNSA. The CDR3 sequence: CASSLNPSSYEQYF. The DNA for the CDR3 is TGTGCCAGCAGCTTAAATCCGAGCTCCTACGAGCAGTACTTC.

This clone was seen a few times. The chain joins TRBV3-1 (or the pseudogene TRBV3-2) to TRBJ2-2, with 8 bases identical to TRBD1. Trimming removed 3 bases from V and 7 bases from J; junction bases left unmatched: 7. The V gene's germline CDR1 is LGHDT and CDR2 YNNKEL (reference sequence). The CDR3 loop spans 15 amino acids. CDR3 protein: CASSHSDRGGGELFF. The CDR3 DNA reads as TGTGCCAGCAGCCACAGCGACAGGGGCGGCGGGGAGCTGTTTTTT.

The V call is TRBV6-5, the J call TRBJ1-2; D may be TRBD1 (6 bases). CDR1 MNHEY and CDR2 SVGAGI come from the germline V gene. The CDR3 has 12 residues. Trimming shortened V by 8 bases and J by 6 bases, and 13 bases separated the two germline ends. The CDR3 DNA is TGTGCCAGCGTAGGGGGAATGGATGGCTACACCTTC. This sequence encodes CASVGGMDGYTF.

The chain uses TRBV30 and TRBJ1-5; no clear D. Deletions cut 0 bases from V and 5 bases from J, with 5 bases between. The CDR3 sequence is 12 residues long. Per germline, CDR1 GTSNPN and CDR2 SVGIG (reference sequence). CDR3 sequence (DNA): TGTGCCTGGAGTGTGGGAGATCAGCCCCAGCATTTT. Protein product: CAWSVGDQPQHF.

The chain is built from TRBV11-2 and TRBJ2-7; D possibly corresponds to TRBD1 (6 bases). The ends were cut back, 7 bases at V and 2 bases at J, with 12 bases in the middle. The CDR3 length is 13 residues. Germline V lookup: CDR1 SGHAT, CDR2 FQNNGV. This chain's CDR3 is CASTVDRTYEQYF. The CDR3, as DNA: TGTGCCAGCACCGTGGACAGAACCTACGAGCAGTACTTC.

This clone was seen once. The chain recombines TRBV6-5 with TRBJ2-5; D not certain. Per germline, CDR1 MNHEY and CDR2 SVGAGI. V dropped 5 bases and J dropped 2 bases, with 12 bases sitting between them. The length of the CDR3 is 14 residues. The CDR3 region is CASSPRPIQETQYF. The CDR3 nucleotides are TGTGCCAGCAGTCCCCGCCCTATACAAGAGACCCAGTACTTC.

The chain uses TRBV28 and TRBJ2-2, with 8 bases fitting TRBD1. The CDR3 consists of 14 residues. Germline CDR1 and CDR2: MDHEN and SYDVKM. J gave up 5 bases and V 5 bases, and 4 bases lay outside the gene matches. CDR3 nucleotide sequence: TGTGCCAGCAGTCAGGGACAGGCTACCGGGGAGCTGTTTTTT. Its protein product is CASSQGQATGELFF.

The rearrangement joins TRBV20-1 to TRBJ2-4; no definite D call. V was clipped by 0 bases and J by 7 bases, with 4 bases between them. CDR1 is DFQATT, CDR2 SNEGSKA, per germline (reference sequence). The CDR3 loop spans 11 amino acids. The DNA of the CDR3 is TGCAGTGCTAGAGACGGGAACATTCAGTACTTC. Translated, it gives CSARDGNIQYF.

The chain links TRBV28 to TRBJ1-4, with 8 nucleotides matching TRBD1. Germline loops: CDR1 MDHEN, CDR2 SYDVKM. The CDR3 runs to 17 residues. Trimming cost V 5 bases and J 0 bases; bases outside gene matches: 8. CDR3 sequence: CASSPRTGSATNEKLFF. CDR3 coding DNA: TGTGCCAGCAGTCCCCGGACAGGGAGCGCAACTAATGAAAAACTGTTTTTT.

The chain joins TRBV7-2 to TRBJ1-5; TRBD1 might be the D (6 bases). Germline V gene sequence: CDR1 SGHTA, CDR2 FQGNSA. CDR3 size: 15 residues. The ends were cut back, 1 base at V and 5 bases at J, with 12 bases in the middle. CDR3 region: CASSLVSGADQPQHF. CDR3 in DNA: TGTGCCAGCAGCTTAGTGTCAGGGGCGGATCAGCCCCAGCATTTT.

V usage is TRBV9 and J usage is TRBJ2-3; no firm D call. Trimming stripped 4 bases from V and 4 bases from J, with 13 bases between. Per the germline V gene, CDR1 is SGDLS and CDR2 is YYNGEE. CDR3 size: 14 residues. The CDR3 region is CASSSPSPPDTQYF. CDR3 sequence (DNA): TGTGCCAGCAGCTCGCCGAGCCCGCCAGATACGCAGTATTTT.

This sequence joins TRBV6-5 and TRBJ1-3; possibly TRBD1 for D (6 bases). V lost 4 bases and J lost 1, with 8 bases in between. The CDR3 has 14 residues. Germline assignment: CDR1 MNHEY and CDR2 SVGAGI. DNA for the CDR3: TGTGCCAGCAGTTCACAGGGTTCTGGAAACACCATATATTTT. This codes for CASSSQGSGNTIYF.

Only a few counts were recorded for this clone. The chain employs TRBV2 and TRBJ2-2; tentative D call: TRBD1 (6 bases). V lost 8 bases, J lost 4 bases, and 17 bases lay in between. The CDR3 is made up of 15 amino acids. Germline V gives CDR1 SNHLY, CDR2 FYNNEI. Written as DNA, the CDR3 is TGTGCCAGCTCGGAGGTGGGGGCCCTCACCGGGGAGCTGTTTTTT. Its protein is CASSEVGALTGELFF.

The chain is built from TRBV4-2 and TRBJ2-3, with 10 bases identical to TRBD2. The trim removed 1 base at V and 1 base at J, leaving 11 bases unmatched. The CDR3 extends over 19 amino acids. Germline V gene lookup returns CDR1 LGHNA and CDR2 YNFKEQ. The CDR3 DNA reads TGTGCCAGCAGCCAAGGAGGGCTAGCGGGAGTCCTCGGCACAGATACGCAGTATTTT. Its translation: CASSQGGLAGVLGTDTQYF.

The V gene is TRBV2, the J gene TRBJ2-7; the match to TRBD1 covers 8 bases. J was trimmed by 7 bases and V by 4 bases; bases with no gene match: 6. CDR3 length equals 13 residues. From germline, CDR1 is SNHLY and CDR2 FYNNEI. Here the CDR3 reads CASSGSGGWEQYF. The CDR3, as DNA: TGTGCCAGCAGTGGGTCAGGGGGCTGGGAGCAGTACTTC.

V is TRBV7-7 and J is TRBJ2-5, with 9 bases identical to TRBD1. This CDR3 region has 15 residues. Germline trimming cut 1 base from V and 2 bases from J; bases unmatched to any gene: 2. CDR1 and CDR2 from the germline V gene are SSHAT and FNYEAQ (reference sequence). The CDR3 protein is CASSLVGTGQETQYF. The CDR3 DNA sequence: TGTGCCAGCAGCTTAGTAGGGACAGGGCAAGAGACCCAGTACTTC. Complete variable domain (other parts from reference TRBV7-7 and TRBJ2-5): GAGVSQSPRYKVTKRGQDVTLRCDPISSHATLYWYQQALGQGPEFLTYFNYEAQPDKSGLPSDRFSAERPEGSISTLTIQRTEQRDSAMYRCASSLVGTGQETQYFGPGTRLLVL.

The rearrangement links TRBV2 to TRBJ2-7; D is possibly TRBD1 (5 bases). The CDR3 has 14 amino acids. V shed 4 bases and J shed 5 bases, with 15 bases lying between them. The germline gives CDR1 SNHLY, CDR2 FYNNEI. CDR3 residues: CASSASRGSHEQYF. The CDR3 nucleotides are TGTGCCAGCAGTGCCAGTAGGGGATCCCACGAGCAGTACTTC. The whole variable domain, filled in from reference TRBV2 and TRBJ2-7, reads EPEVTQTPSHQVTQMGQEVILRCVPISNHLYFYWYRQILGQKVEFLVSFYNNEISEKSEIFDDQFSVERPDGSNFTLKIRSTKLEDSAMYFCASSASRGSHEQYFGPGTRLTVT.

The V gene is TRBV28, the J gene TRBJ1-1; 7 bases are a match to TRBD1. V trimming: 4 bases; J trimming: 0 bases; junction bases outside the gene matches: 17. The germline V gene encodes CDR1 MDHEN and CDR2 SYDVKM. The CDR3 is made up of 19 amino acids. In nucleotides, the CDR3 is TGTGCCAGCAGTTGGAGACCGGGACAGACCCTTGATTTGAACACTGAAGCTTTCTTT. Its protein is CASSWRPGQTLDLNTEAFF.

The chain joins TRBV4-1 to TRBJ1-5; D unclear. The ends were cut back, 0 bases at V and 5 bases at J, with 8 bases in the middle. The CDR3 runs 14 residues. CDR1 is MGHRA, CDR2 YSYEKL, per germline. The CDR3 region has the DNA TGCGCCAGCAGCCAAGAATGGAGGTATCAGCCCCAGCATTTT. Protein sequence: CASSQEWRYQPQHF.